Below, 11 T cell receptor beta chains from the same sample are listed, as sequenced in a study of T cell repertoires in cytomegalovirus infection. Using its own MiXCR run on the reads, TCRdb lists one record per CDR3 protein. Of fewer than 80,000 distinct CDR3 sequences listed, more than 3% are singletons. Sequencing was done on a sample of PBMCs. These receptors were taken from a human donor in good health (CMV status not recorded). Some clones in this sample may be carry-over from other donors' samples.

The rearrangement uses TRBV9 and TRBJ1-1; D gene ambiguous. Trimming left V 0 bases short and J 0 bases short, with 6 bases between. Germline CDR1 and CDR2: SGDLS and YYNGEE. This CDR3 has 14 residues. The CDR3 DNA is TGTGCCAGCAGCGTAGAGCACCTGAACACTGAAGCTTTCTTT. Translation: CASSVEHLNTEAFF.

The sample holds many counts of this clonotype. The chain links TRBV28 to TRBJ1-1; 8 bases fit TRBD1. Germline V lookup: CDR1 MDHEN, CDR2 SYDVKM. The CDR3 runs 15 residues. V was clipped by 7 bases and J by 0 bases; unmatched bases: 7. The CDR3 is CASTRRGLVNTEAFF. The CDR3 nucleotides read TGTGCCAGCACCCGCAGGGGGCTTGTGAACACTGAAGCTTTCTTT.

This clonotype came up many times. A junction end diverges from the germline sequence, so it may reflect a read error. The rearrangement joins TRBV5-5 to TRBJ2-1; 8 bases align to TRBD1. Germline CDR1 SGHKS, CDR2 YYEKEE (reference sequence). The CDR3 covers 15 residues. Written as DNA, the CDR3 is TGTGTCAGCAGCCTGGCCGGGACAGGTAGTTTCGATCTGTTCTTC. This codes for CVSSLAGTGSFDLFF.

This clonotype has a count of ten or more. V usage is TRBV27 and J usage is TRBJ2-1; 12 bases map to TRBD2. CDR3 length: 15 residues. With V trimmed by 4 bases and J by 6 bases, 4 bases remained unmatched. In germline, CDR1 is MNHEY, CDR2 SMNVEV (reference sequence). The CDR3 reads CASSSKTSGGNEQFF. In DNA, the CDR3 is TGTGCCAGCAGTTCCAAGACTAGCGGGGGCAATGAGCAGTTCTTC.

This clonotype was observed many times. V and J are TRBV11-3 and TRBJ2-3; D gene ambiguous. This CDR3 region has 11 residues. Germline V lookup: CDR1 SGHNT, CDR2 YENEEA. Trimming removed 4 bases from V and 7 bases from J, with 6 bases in between. In nucleotides, the CDR3 is TGTGCCAGCAGCTCCGGGTATACGCAGTATTTT. It is translated as CASSSGYTQYF.

In this sample, this clonotype turned up many times. The CDR3 loop reads CASSLGGVIEQFF. For the CDR3, the DNA is TGTGCCAGCAGTCTAGGTGGGGTTATTGAGCAGTTCTTC. J is TRBJ2-1 and V is TRBV7-3; no reliable D call. Trimming left V 6 bases short and J 9 bases short, with 15 bases between. Germline assignment: CDR1 SGHTA and CDR2 FQGTGA. This CDR3 contains 13 residues.

This clonotype was picked up many times. The CDR3 is CASPNLAGYTDTQYF. The DNA for the CDR3 is TGTGCCAGCCCTAACCTAGCGGGGTACACAGATACGCAGTATTTT. The chain carries TRBV6-2 or TRBV6-3 and TRBJ2-3; 9 positions agree with TRBD2. CDR3 length: 15 residues. V lost 8 bases, J lost 2 bases, and 8 bases stayed unmatched. Germline V gives CDR1 MNHEY, CDR2 SVGEGT.

The sample holds many counts of this clonotype. J is TRBJ2-7 and V is TRBV4-3, with D unresolved. CDR3 length equals 16 residues. Trimming took off 0 bases at V and 2 bases at J, with 14 bases between the two ends. Germline lookup yields CDR1 LGHNA and CDR2 YSLEER. The CDR3 loop reads CASSQDALPEPYEQYF. The CDR3 bases are TGCGCCAGCAGCCAAGATGCTCTGCCGGAACCCTACGAGCAGTACTTC.

This clonotype has a count of ten or more. The CDR3 is CASSLVAGNTEAFF. CDR3 sequence (DNA): TGTGCCAGCAGCTTAGTGGCAGGGAACACTGAAGCTTTCTTT. The chain links TRBV7-2 to TRBJ1-1, with D hard to call. Trimming shortened V by 1 base and J by 1 base, and 7 bases separated the two germline ends. The CDR3 length is 14 residues. Germline V gene lookup returns CDR1 SGHTA and CDR2 FQGNSA.

Ten or more counts support this clonotype. The chain carries TRBV7-9 and TRBJ1-1; 8 bases fit TRBD1. The CDR3 is 14 amino acids. Germline V gene data show CDR1 as SEHNR and CDR2 as FQNEAQ (reference sequence). V lost 1 base to trimming and J lost 5 bases; unmatched junction nucleotides: 3. The CDR3 DNA is TGTGCCAGCAGCTTAGGCAGGGGGCTTACTGAAGCTTTCTTT. It translates to CASSLGRGLTEAFF.

This clonotype appeared many times. The chain employs TRBV20-1 and TRBJ2-2, with D unresolved. The CDR3 sequence is 13 residues long. Trimming removed 2 bases from V and 5 bases from J, with 9 bases in between. The germline V gene has CDR1 DFQATT and CDR2 SNEGSKA (reference sequence). The CDR3 is CSARHLETGELFF. As DNA, the CDR3 is TGCAGTGCTAGACATCTAGAGACCGGGGAGCTGTTTTTT.